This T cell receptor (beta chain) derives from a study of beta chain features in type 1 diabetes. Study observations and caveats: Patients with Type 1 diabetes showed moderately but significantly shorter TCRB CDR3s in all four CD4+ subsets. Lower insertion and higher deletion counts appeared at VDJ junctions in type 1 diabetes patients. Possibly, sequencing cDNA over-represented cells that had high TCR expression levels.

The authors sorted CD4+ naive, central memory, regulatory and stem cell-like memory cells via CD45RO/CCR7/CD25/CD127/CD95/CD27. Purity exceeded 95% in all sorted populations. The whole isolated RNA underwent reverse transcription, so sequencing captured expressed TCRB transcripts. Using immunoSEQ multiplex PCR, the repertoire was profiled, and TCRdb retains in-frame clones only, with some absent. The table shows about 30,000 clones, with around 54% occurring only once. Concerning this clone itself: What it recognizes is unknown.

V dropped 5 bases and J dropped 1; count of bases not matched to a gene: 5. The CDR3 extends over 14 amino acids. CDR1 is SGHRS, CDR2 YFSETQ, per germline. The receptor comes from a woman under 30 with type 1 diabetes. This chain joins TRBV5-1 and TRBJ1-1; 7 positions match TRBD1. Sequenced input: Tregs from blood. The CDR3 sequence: CASRPGQQNTEAFF. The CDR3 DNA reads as TGCGCCAGCAGGCCGGGACAGCAGAACACTGAAGCTTTCTTT.